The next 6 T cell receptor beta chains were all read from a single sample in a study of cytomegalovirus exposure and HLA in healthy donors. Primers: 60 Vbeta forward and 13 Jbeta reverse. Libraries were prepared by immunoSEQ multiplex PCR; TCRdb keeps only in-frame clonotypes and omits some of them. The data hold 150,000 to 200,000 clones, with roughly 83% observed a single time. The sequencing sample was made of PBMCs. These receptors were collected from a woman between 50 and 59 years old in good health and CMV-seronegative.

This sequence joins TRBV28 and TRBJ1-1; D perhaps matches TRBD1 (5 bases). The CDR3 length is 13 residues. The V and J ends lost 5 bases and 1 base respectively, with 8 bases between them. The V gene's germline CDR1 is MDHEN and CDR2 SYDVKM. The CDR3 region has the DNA TGTGCCAGCAGTCCCGGACAGAACACTGAAGCTTTCTTT. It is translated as CASSPGQNTEAFF.

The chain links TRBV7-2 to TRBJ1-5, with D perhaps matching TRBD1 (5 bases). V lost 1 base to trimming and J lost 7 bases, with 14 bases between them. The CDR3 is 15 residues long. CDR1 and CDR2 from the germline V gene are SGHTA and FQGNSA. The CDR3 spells CASSLGGLVKQPQHF. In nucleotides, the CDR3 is TGTGCCAGCAGCTTAGGGGGCCTTGTCAAGCAGCCCCAGCATTTT.

The CDR3, as DNA: TGTGCCAGCAGCCGACTAGCGGAACACGAGACCCAGTACTTC. Amino acid sequence: CASSRLAEHETQYF. The V call is TRBV7-9, the J call TRBJ2-5; TRBD2 matches 9 bases. This CDR3 is built from 14 residues. V was clipped by 5 bases and J by 5 bases; unmatched bases: 6. CDR1 SEHNR and CDR2 FQNEAQ come from the germline V gene (reference sequence).

CDR3 sequence reads: CASSLGGGGNTIYF. The CDR3 DNA sequence: TGCGCCAGCAGCTTAGGCGGAGGAGGAAACACCATATATTTT. The chain joins TRBV5-1 to TRBJ1-3; no clear D. This CDR3 comprises 14 residues. The germline V and J ends were trimmed by 2 bases and 4 bases, with 10 bases remaining between them. Germline assignment: CDR1 SGHRS and CDR2 YFSETQ.

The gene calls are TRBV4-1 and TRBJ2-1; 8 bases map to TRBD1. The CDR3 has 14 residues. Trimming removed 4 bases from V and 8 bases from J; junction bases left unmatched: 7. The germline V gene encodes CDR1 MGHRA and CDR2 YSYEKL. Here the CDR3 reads CASSLRAGGDEQFF. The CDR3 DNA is TGCGCCAGCAGCCTAAGAGCAGGGGGCGATGAGCAGTTCTTC.

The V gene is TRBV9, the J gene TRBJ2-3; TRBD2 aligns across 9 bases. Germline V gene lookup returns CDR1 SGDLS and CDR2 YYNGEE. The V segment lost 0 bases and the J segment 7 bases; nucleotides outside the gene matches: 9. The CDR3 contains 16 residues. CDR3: CASSVARSGGGNTQYF. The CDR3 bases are TGTGCCAGCAGCGTAGCACGTAGCGGGGGAGGTAATACGCAGTATTTT.